What follows are 30 T cell receptor beta chains derived from one specimen sequenced in a study of blood T cell repertoires in COVID-19. Only in-frame clones appear in the TCRdb table, and some are missing; sequencing was by immunoSEQ multiplex PCR. The sample holds some 410,000 clones; around 87% are singletons and the top ten take around 0.97%. Sample: PBMCs or T cells enriched from blood (not recorded which). The receptors come from a woman younger than 45 with acute COVID-19.

A word on this clone: At one end, the junction sequence differs from germline, possibly due to a read error. The gene calls are TRBV19 and TRBJ2-1; 9 nucleotides align to TRBD2. The CDR3 length is 13 residues. Germline V gives CDR1 LNHDA, CDR2 SQIVND (reference sequence). CDR3: CASSPGLSGGNLF. As DNA, the CDR3 is TGTGCCAGTAGTCCGGGGTTGAGCGGGGGGAATCTCTTC.

The chain couples TRBV7-9 to TRBJ1-2; D unclear. This CDR3 contains 14 residues. The germline V gene encodes CDR1 SEHNR and CDR2 FQNEAQ (reference sequence). Trimming shortened V by 3 bases and J by 3 bases, and 11 bases separated the two germline ends. DNA for the CDR3: TGTGCCAGCAGCTTTGAGGGCATTTACTATGGCTACACCTTC. Protein sequence: CASSFEGIYYGYTF.

This clone was recorded once. The chain uses TRBV6-5 and TRBJ2-7; 12 nucleotides line up with TRBD2. From germline, CDR1 is MNHEY and CDR2 SVGAGI. CDR3 size: 15 residues. Trimming cost V 5 bases and J 4 bases; bases outside gene matches: 6. CDR3 DNA sequence: TGTGCCAGCAGTCGTCTAGCGGGGGGGCCGTACGAGCAGTACTTC. As protein: CASSRLAGGPYEQYF.

The rearrangement links TRBV29-1 to TRBJ1-2, with 8 bases identical to TRBD1. The J segment lost 4 bases and the V segment lost 4 bases, leaving 11 bases of the junction unmatched. Per the germline V gene, CDR1 is SQVTM and CDR2 is ANQGSEA. The CDR3 has 15 amino acids. CDR3 residues: CSVGGQGLNFYGYTF. The DNA for the CDR3 is TGCAGCGTTGGAGGACAGGGTCTTAATTTCTATGGCTACACCTTC.

The chain carries TRBV7-3 and TRBJ2-1; D may be TRBD1 (6 bases). The CDR3 is 15 amino acids. V lost 4 bases to trimming and J lost 2 bases, with 12 bases between them. Germline V gives CDR1 SGHTA, CDR2 FQGTGA. The CDR3 here is CASSSRQDPYNEQFF. The CDR3 DNA reads TGTGCCAGCAGCTCTCGACAGGATCCCTACAATGAGCAGTTCTTC.

The CDR3 spells CASSLSGTRDRDLKGYTF. CDR3 nucleotides: TGTGCCAGCAGCTTAAGTGGGACTCGGGACAGGGATCTCAAAGGCTACACCTTC. The rearrangement joins TRBV7-2 to TRBJ1-2; 9 nucleotides align to TRBD1. Germline assignment: CDR1 SGHTA and CDR2 FQGNSA. The CDR3 totals 18 residues. V trimming: 2 bases; J trimming: 8 bases; junction bases outside the gene matches: 18. Together with reference TRBV7-2 and TRBJ1-2, the CDR3 gives the full variable domain: GAGVSQSPSNKVTEKGKDVELRCDPISGHTALYWYRQSLGQGLEFLIYFQGNSAPDKSGLPSDRFSAERTGGSVSTLTIQRTQQEDSAVYLCASSLSGTRDRDLKGYTFGSGTRLTVV.

The chain joins TRBV5-1 to TRBJ1-4; the D is unclear. The V end was cut by 1 base, the J end by 0 bases, with 10 bases between. Germline V CDR1 and CDR2: SGHRS, YFSETQ. The CDR3 totals 16 residues. CDR3 region: CASSLSGGATNEKLFF. CDR3 sequence (DNA): TGCGCCAGCAGCTTGAGCGGAGGAGCAACTAATGAAAAACTGTTTTTT.

This sequence joins TRBV5-4 and TRBJ2-6, with D unresolved. The CDR3 is 13 residues long. Looked up from germline, CDR1 is SGHNT and CDR2 is YYREEE (reference sequence). V lost 2 bases to trimming and J lost 4 bases, with 4 bases between them. The CDR3 here is CASSLAGANVLTF. CDR3 in DNA: TGTGCCAGCAGCTTAGCCGGGGCCAACGTCCTGACTTTC.

The chain employs TRBV9 and TRBJ1-4, with D unclear. The CDR3 length is 13 residues. Between the trimmed V and J ends, which lost 4 bases and 0 bases, there was a span of 4 bases. Germline V CDR1 and CDR2: SGDLS, YYNGEE. CDR3 residues: CASSLSTNEKLFF. The CDR3 DNA sequence: TGTGCCAGCAGCCTTTCAACTAATGAAAAACTGTTTTTT. Using reference TRBV9 and TRBJ1-4 for the parts outside the CDR3, the full variable domain is DSGVTQTPKHLITATGQRVTLRCSPRSGDLSVYWYQQSLDQGLQFLIQYYNGEERAKGNILERFSAQQFPDLHSELNLSSLELGDSALYFCASSLSTNEKLFFGSGTQLSVL.

This chain connects TRBV10-3 to TRBJ1-4; D gene ambiguous. This CDR3 has 14 residues. Trimming shortened V by 2 bases and J by 7 bases, and 11 bases separated the two germline ends. CDR1 ENHRY and CDR2 SYGVKD come from the germline V gene. CDR3 sequence (DNA): TGTGCCATCAGTGAGAAGGGAGGTGGTGAAAAACTGTTTTTT. Protein product: CAISEKGGGEKLFF.

This rearrangement joins TRBV9 to TRBJ2-1; TRBD1 agrees at 7 bases. Looked up from germline, CDR1 is SGDLS and CDR2 is YYNGEE. Germline trimming cut 2 bases from V and 4 bases from J; bases unmatched to any gene: 9. The CDR3 totals 16 residues. The CDR3 nucleotides are TGTGCCAGCAGCGTCGAGACAGGGAAGCATTACAATGAGCAGTTCTTC. Translating it yields CASSVETGKHYNEQFF.

The V gene is TRBV14, the J gene TRBJ2-7, with 8 bases identical to TRBD1. CDR3 length: 16 residues. V gave up 2 bases and J gave up 0 bases; unmatched junction bases: 6. The germline V gene encodes CDR1 SGHDN and CDR2 FVKESK. The CDR3 loop is CASSQSGRGPSYEQYF. CDR3 DNA: TGTGCCAGCAGCCAATCCGGCAGGGGGCCCTCCTACGAGCAGTACTTC.

V is TRBV24-1 and J is TRBJ1-4; 7 bases are a match to TRBD1. The CDR3 extends over 17 amino acids. Germline V gene data show CDR1 as KGHDR and CDR2 as SFDVKD. The trim removed 3 bases at V and 0 bases at J, leaving 6 bases unmatched. The CDR3 region is CATSDGNRGTTNEKLFF. DNA of the CDR3: TGTGCCACCAGTGATGGAAACAGGGGCACAACTAATGAAAAACTGTTTTTT.

The chain recombines TRBV7-2 with TRBJ2-3, with TRBD1 as a possible D gene (5 bases). The CDR3 has 13 residues. V gave up 5 bases and J gave up 5 bases, with 11 bases separating them. Germline V gene lookup returns CDR1 SGHTA and CDR2 FQGNSA. The CDR3 region has the DNA TGTGCCAGCAGCCGCAGGGAAGGAGATACGCAGTATTTT. This encodes CASSRREGDTQYF.

The chain combines TRBV19 with TRBJ1-1; D possibly corresponds to TRBD1 (5 bases). Trimming took off 0 bases at V and 5 bases at J, with 10 bases between the two ends. This CDR3 is built from 14 residues. Germline CDR1 is LNHDA and CDR2 is SQIVND (reference sequence). Here the CDR3 reads CASSIEEGRTEAFF. DNA for the CDR3: TGTGCCAGTAGTATAGAGGAGGGGCGGACTGAAGCTTTCTTT.

V is TRBV9 and J is TRBJ2-2; weak D call: TRBD2 (6 bases). Germline V lookup: CDR1 SGDLS, CDR2 YYNGEE. V gave up 3 bases and J gave up 7 bases, with 13 bases separating them. The CDR3 spans 14 residues. For the CDR3, the DNA is TGTGCCAGCAGCGGACGGACGGAGGGCGGGGAGCTGTTTTTT. Residues: CASSGRTEGGELFF.

The J gene is TRBJ1-4, the V gene TRBV9, with D unresolved. Germline CDR1 SGDLS, CDR2 YYNGEE. Trimming removed 3 bases from V and 13 bases from J, with 16 bases in between. The CDR3 loop spans 13 amino acids. The CDR3 protein is CASSAYPGSGLFF. The CDR3, as DNA: TGTGCCAGCAGCGCCTACCCGGGGAGCGGACTGTTTTTT.

This rearrangement joins TRBV30 to TRBJ1-1, with D possibly TRBD1 on 6 matching bases. The V end lost 4 bases, the J end lost 7 bases, and 13 bases lay between the germline ends. CDR3 length equals 12 residues. CDR1 is GTSNPN and CDR2 is SVGIG in the germline V gene (reference sequence). CDR3 sequence reads: CAWMPGAVEAFF. In DNA form, the CDR3 reads TGTGCCTGGATGCCAGGGGCGGTTGAAGCTTTCTTT.

This chain joins TRBV7-9 and TRBJ2-3; D gene uncertain. CDR3 length equals 15 residues. Trimming took off 1 base at V and 8 bases at J, with 16 bases between the two ends. CDR1 SEHNR and CDR2 FQNEAQ come from the germline V gene (reference sequence). Here the CDR3 DNA reads TGTGCCAGCAGCTTAGGCACCTTACAGTTGGCTACGCAGTATTTT. Encoded protein: CASSLGTLQLATQYF.

This clone was seen a single time. At one end, the junction sequence differs from germline, possibly due to a read error. This sequence joins TRBV28 and TRBJ1-2; D remains ambiguous. This CDR3 contains 12 residues. In germline, CDR1 is MDHEN, CDR2 SYDVKM. CDR3 DNA sequence: TGTGCCAGCAGTTTAACTTCGGCCGAAACTATCTTC. The encoded protein is CASSLTSAETIF.

The chain combines TRBV7-9 with TRBJ2-1, with a possible D match to TRBD1 (6 bases). Germline V gives CDR1 SEHNR, CDR2 FQNEAQ (reference sequence). The V end lost 0 bases, the J end lost 5 bases, and 11 bases lay between the germline ends. The length of the CDR3 is 15 residues. CDR3 protein: CASSLASTGNNEQFF. In nucleotides, the CDR3 is TGTGCCAGCAGCTTAGCGTCAACAGGGAACAATGAGCAGTTCTTC.

The rearrangement uses TRBV11-3 and TRBJ1-3; D is unclear. The CDR3 is made up of 16 amino acids. The ends were cut back, 3 bases at V and 1 base at J, with 13 bases in the middle. Per germline, CDR1 SGHNT and CDR2 YENEEA. Here the CDR3 DNA reads TGTGCCAGCAGCTTGGACGGAGGGAGTTCTGGAAACACCATATATTTT. Translating it yields CASSLDGGSSGNTIYF.

The chain recombines TRBV7-9 with TRBJ2-2; D unclear. This CDR3 contains 15 residues. CDR1 and CDR2 (germline): SEHNR, FQNEAQ (reference sequence). V was cut by 1 base and J by 5 bases, with 11 bases left in between. This chain's CDR3 is CASSLESPRTGELFF. The CDR3, as DNA: TGTGCCAGCAGCTTAGAGTCGCCTAGGACCGGGGAGCTGTTTTTT.

The rearrangement uses TRBV7-3 and TRBJ2-5; 12 nucleotides match TRBD2. This CDR3 contains 15 residues. Per the germline V gene, CDR1 is SGHTA and CDR2 is FQGTGA. Unmatched junction bases numbered 3, after V lost 3 bases and J lost 4 bases. The CDR3 here is CASSFQTSGGETQYF. DNA for the CDR3: TGTGCCAGCAGCTTCCAGACTAGCGGGGGAGAGACCCAGTACTTC.

The chain uses TRBV7-2 and TRBJ1-1; D unresolved. V was clipped by 5 bases and J by 1 base, with 11 bases between them. The CDR3 is 14 residues long. In germline, CDR1 is SGHTA, CDR2 FQGNSA. The CDR3 loop reads CASSKQRQNTEAFF. CDR3 bases: TGTGCCAGCAGCAAACAACGACAGAACACTGAAGCTTTCTTT.

This rearrangement joins TRBV20-1 to TRBJ2-3; 7 nucleotides match TRBD2. CDR1 and CDR2 (germline): DFQATT, SNEGSKA (reference sequence). The V gene end was trimmed by 3 bases and the J gene end by 2 bases; junction bases not matched to a gene: 5. The length of the CDR3 is 14 residues. In DNA, the CDR3 is TGCAGTGCTAGTCGTCTAGCGGACACAGATACGCAGTATTTT. Amino acids: CSASRLADTDTQYF.

This clone showed up just a few times. This chain links TRBV24-1 with TRBJ1-1; a weak D match, TRBD1 (5 bases). Germline lookup yields CDR1 KGHDR and CDR2 SFDVKD. Between the trimmed V and J ends, which lost 2 bases and 6 bases, there was a span of 9 bases. The CDR3 consists of 13 residues. The CDR3 here is CATSDSRGAEAFF. In DNA form, the CDR3 reads TGTGCCACCAGTGATTCCCGGGGGGCTGAAGCTTTCTTT.

This clone was seen once. This chain links TRBV18 with TRBJ1-1; TRBD1 matches at 9 bases. The trim removed 5 bases at V and 4 bases at J, leaving 5 bases unmatched. Germline CDR1 reads KGHSH; CDR2 reads LQKENI. The length of the CDR3 is 14 residues. CDR3 nucleotides: TGTGCCAGCTCAGTGGACAGGGGTGTCACTGAAGCTTTCTTT. This gives the protein CASSVDRGVTEAFF.

This clone has only a few counts. The same CDR3 also results from other DNA sequences found in this sample. The chain employs TRBV7-2 and TRBJ2-5; D may be TRBD2 (6 bases). The CDR3 is 13 residues long. CDR1 is SGHTA and CDR2 is FQGNSA in the germline V gene. V dropped 5 bases and J dropped 4 bases, with 11 bases sitting between them. CDR3 in amino acids: CASSPGLRETQYF. The CDR3 nucleotides read TGTGCCAGCAGCCCCGGACTAAGAGAGACCCAGTACTTC.

This clone was seen more than once but under ten times. This rearrangement joins TRBV2 to TRBJ2-5, with D perhaps TRBD2 (5 bases). Germline V gene sequence: CDR1 SNHLY, CDR2 FYNNEI. V was shortened by 6 bases and J by 4 bases, with 12 bases between the two germline ends. This CDR3 region has 13 residues. The CDR3, as DNA: TGTGCCAGCAGCCACACTAGAGGAGAGACCCAGTACTTC. This sequence encodes CASSHTRGETQYF.